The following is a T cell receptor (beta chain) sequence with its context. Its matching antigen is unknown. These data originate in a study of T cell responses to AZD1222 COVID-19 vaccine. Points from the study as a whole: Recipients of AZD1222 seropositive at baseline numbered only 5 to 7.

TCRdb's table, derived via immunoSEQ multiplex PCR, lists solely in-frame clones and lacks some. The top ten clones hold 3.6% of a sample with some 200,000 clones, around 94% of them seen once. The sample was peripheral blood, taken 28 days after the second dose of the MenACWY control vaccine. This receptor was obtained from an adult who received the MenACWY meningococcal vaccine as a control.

This CDR3 reads CASSAGRVGYEQYF. The CDR3 region has the DNA TGTGCCAGCAGCGCCGGTAGGGTAGGCTACGAGCAGTACTTC. The chain joins TRBV5-6 to TRBJ2-7; D uncertain. Germline lookup yields CDR1 SGHDT and CDR2 YYEEEE. Trimming removed 4 bases from V and 3 bases from J, with 14 bases in between. This CDR3 is built from 14 residues.